What follows describes a single TCR beta chain. Its antigen is unidentified. This CDR3 is missing its conserved last phenylalanine or tryptophan, likely due to a read error. The source of the sample is a study of T cells in Graves' hyperthyroidism and ophthalmopathy. Background on the study: Any treatment followed the collection of peripheral blood at initial diagnosis.

Patients between 18 and 65 years old had hyperthyroidism, newly diagnosed and lasting under 2 months. Exclusion criteria comprised uncontrolled infection, other autoimmune disease, pregnancy or lactation. V gave up 6 bases and J gave up 2 bases, with 10 bases separating them. The CDR3 is made up of 14 amino acids. Germline lookup yields CDR1 KGHDR and CDR2 SFDVKD. Researchers amplified the TCR beta CDR3 regions from RNA transcripts. The HTBI set primed first-round TCR CDR3 RT-PCR. One entry per CDR3 protein, called by TCRdb with MiXCR from the multiplex PCR reads. Here the sample spans approximately 560,000 distinct CDR3 sequences, around 14% being singletons. General study points: Onset of ophthalmopathy came a median around 7.1 months after the model predicted it.

This rearrangement joins TRBV24-1 to TRBJ2-1; D is undetermined. This TCR came from a woman in her thirties with Graves' hyperthyroidism. The sequenced sample was blood. CDR3 region: CATSSRVAYNEQFS. The CDR3 DNA sequence: TGTGCCACCAGTTCCCGGGTAGCCTACAATGAGCAGTTCTCC.